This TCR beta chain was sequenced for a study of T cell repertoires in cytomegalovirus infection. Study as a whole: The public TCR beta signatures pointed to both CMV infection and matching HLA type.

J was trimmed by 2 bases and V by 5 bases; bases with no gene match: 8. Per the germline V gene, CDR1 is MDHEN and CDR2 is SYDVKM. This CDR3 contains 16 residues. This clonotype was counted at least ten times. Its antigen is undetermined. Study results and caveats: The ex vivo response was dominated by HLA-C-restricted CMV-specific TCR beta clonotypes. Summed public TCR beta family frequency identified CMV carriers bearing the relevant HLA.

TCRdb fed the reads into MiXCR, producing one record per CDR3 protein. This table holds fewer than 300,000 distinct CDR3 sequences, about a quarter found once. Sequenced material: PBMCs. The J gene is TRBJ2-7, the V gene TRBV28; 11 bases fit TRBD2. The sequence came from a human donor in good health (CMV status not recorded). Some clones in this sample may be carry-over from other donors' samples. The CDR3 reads CASSPTTSGVTYEQYF. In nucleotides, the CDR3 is TGTGCCAGCAGTCCAACGACTAGCGGGGTAACCTACGAGCAGTACTTC.